A selection of T cell receptor beta chains follows, all from one sample in a study of regulatory T cells in long-lasting Graves disease. TCRdb used MiXCR to reprocess the multiplex PCR reads, holding one entry per CDR3 protein. Altogether 400,000 or so distinct CDR3 sequences are present, about a quarter being singletons, with the ten largest covering roughly a quarter. Sequences were derived from peripheral blood mononuclear cells (PBMCs), sampled when the disease was refractory, from a patient treated with antithyroid drugs. All receptors derive from a female donor with Graves disease. Each CDR3 is given without its conserved first and last residue.

TRBJ2-1 | TRBV20-1 | SANRASGSGEQF
TRBJ1-2 | TRBV7-2 | ASSLVSTAQDGYT
TRBJ2-7 | TRBV5-6 | ASNLGQGLREQY
TRBJ1-3 | TRBV7-8 | ASSLMDSGNTIY
TRBJ1-3 | TRBV18 | ASSRLDRVDTIY
TRBJ1-1 | TRBV12-3/TRBV12-4 | ASSLTGVGTEAF
TRBJ1-2 | TRBV12-3/TRBV12-4 | ASSFRQHSSGYT
TRBJ2-7 | TRBV27 | ASSGVSSGSYEQY
TRBJ2-4 | TRBV2 | ASNTQNIQY
TRBJ2-7 | TRBV30 | AWSTGLGSYEQY
TRBJ2-7 | TRBV29-1 | SVGQGASEY
TRBJ2-6 | TRBV24-1 | ATSDPSDSSGANVLT
TRBJ1-1 | TRBV6-1 | ASSRGLGWAF
TRBJ2-7 | TRBV6-2/TRBV6-3 | ASRSGTGSNEQY
TRBJ2-3 | TRBV6-1 | ASSPGLAGMSDTQY
TRBJ1-1 | TRBV29-1 | SVEGTGGYSGTEAF
TRBJ1-2 | TRBV28 | ASSTSDRGGGYT
TRBJ2-7 | TRBV20-1 | SATQLGTVTYEQY
TRBJ1-2 | TRBV30 | AWKGQMNYGYT
TRBJ2-7 | TRBV2 | ASIRANEQY
TRBJ1-1 | TRBV30 | AWSALGGTEAF
TRBJ1-2 | TRBV20-1 | SASPSHGYT
TRBJ2-7 | TRBV19 | ASSTLVQGALVEQY
TRBJ1-2 | TRBV11-1 | ASSQNIAAGQRSYGYT
TRBJ2-2 | TRBV6-4 | ASSDRGDTGELF
TRBJ2-7 | TRBV29-1 | SVDLQGATDEQY
TRBJ1-2 | TRBV10-3 | ASTDRGQNGYT
TRBJ2-3 | TRBV11-2 | ASSQQGAGGGDTQY
TRBJ2-7 | TRBV6-9 | ASSYGPGNEQY
TRBJ1-5 | TRBV12-3/TRBV12-4 | ASNPGHKEQPQH
TRBJ1-2 | TRBV3-1 | ASSQDRRLGYT
TRBJ2-2 | TRBV20-1 | SASPDRVFAGELF
TRBJ2-7 | TRBV5-1 | ASSQSNLADPFYEQY
TRBJ2-1 | TRBV6-1 | ASTPSGSSYNEQF
TRBJ1-2 | TRBV2 | ASSVTGDHGYT
TRBJ2-7 | TRBV12-3/TRBV12-4 | ASNPVEGSNEQY
TRBJ1-2 | TRBV20-1 | SARRDYQGYT
TRBJ1-5 | TRBV12-3/TRBV12-4 | ASSLKGARNQPQH
TRBJ2-7 | TRBV6-5 | ASSWGLADWRYEQY
TRBJ2-7 | TRBV2 | ASSEGLAVYEQY
TRBJ2-7 | TRBV18 | ASSPERGQGTYEQY
TRBJ1-1 | TRBV12-3/TRBV12-4 | ASSNPGMHRGIF
TRBJ1-2 | TRBV6-1 | ASSLPGTGGYGYT